The text below deals with one TCR beta chain. This record belongs to a study of glioma-infiltrating T cells after dendritic cell vaccination. Selection required adequate fresh-frozen tumor tissue plus more than two years' survival data. The CDR3 extends over 14 amino acids. V dropped 7 bases and J dropped 0 bases, with 13 bases sitting between them. Germline CDR1 and CDR2: MNHNS and SASEGT. Here immunoSEQ multiplex PCR was the method, and the copy in TCRdb shows in-frame clones only, minus some. The sample records about 82,000 clones, 85% to 90% being singletons. The chain couples TRBV6-1 to TRBJ2-7; possible D gene TRBD1, 6 bases. The material sequenced was blood, taken before dendritic cell vaccination. This TCR came from a human donor with glioblastoma. The CDR3 bases are TGTGCCAGCATGCTGGACAGAAACTCCTACGAGCAGTACTTC. As protein: CASMLDRNSYEQYF.